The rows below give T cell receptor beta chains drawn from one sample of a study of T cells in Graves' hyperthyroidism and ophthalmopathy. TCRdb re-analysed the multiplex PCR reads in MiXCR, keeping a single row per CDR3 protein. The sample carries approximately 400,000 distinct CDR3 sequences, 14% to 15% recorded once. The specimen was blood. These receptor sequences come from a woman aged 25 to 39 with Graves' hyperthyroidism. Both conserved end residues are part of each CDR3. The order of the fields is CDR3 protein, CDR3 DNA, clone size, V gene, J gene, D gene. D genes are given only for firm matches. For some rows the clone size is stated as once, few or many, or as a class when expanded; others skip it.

CDR3aa: CASSSPRTSGRNPGANVLTF
CDR3nt: TGTGCCAGCAGTTCCCCCCGGACTAGCGGGAGAAATCCAGGGGCCAACGTCCTGACTTTC
abundance: NA
v_gene: TRBV28
j_gene: TRBJ2-6
d_gene: TRBD2

CDR3aa: CASREGLAGSEQFF
CDR3nt: TGTGCCAGCAGAGAGGGACTAGCGGGATCTGAGCAGTTCTTC
abundance: once
v_gene: TRBV2
j_gene: TRBJ2-1
d_gene: TRBD2

CDR3aa: CASSLGLAGPSSTDTQYF
CDR3nt: TGTGCCAGCAGCTTAGGACTAGCGGGACCATCTAGCACAGATACGCAGTATTTT
abundance: many
v_gene: TRBV11-2
j_gene: TRBJ2-3
d_gene: TRBD2

CDR3aa: CASSQDQTGGNIQYF
CDR3nt: TGCGCCAGCAGCCAAGATCAGACAGGGGGAAACATTCAGTACTTC
abundance: NA
v_gene: TRBV4-1
j_gene: TRBJ2-4
d_gene: TRBD1

CDR3aa: CSASLPLSYNEQFF
CDR3nt: TGCAGTGCTAGTTTGCCTCTGTCCTACAATGAGCAGTTCTTC
abundance: many
v_gene: TRBV20-1
j_gene: TRBJ2-1
d_gene: NA

CDR3aa: CASSYEVYEQYF
CDR3nt: TGTGCCAGCAGTTACGAGGTCTACGAGCAGTACTTC
abundance: many
v_gene: TRBV6-1
j_gene: TRBJ2-7
d_gene: NA

CDR3aa: CASSEISNTGELFF
CDR3nt: TGTGCCAGCAGTGAAATATCGAACACCGGGGAGCTGTTTTTT
abundance: many
v_gene: TRBV2
j_gene: TRBJ2-2
d_gene: NA

CDR3aa: CASSHRLAGERETQYF
CDR3nt: TGTGCCAGCAGCCACAGACTAGCGGGAGAGAGGGAGACCCAGTACTTC
abundance: many
v_gene: TRBV3-1
j_gene: TRBJ2-5
d_gene: TRBD2

CDR3aa: CASSLARDNEKLFF
CDR3nt: TGTGCCAGCAGCTTAGCCCGGGACAATGAAAAACTGTTTTTT
abundance: many
v_gene: TRBV7-9
j_gene: TRBJ1-4
d_gene: NA

CDR3aa: CASMRQGGNQPQHF
CDR3nt: TGTGCCAGCATGCGACAGGGAGGCAATCAGCCCCAGCATTTT
abundance: many
v_gene: TRBV28
j_gene: TRBJ1-5
d_gene: TRBD1

CDR3aa: CASSPTHPRDTQYF
CDR3nt: TGTGCCAGCAGTCCTACCCACCCAAGAGATACGCAGTATTTT
abundance: many
v_gene: TRBV12-3/TRBV12-4
j_gene: TRBJ2-3
d_gene: NA

CDR3aa: CASSPDPSTDTQYF
CDR3nt: TGTGCCAGCAGTCCAGATCCTAGCACAGATACGCAGTATTTT
abundance: many
v_gene: TRBV2
j_gene: TRBJ2-3
d_gene: NA

CDR3aa: CASSDPRLAGTDTQYF
CDR3nt: TGTGCCAGCAGCGATCCTAGACTAGCGGGCACAGATACGCAGTATTTT
abundance: many
v_gene: TRBV9
j_gene: TRBJ2-3
d_gene: TRBD2

CDR3aa: CSATPGLATDTQYF
CDR3nt: TGCAGTGCTACACCGGGACTAGCTACGGATACGCAGTATTTT
abundance: few
v_gene: TRBV20-1
j_gene: TRBJ2-3
d_gene: TRBD2

CDR3aa: CSARPGQNTGELFF
CDR3nt: TGCAGTGCTCGGCCGGGACAGAACACCGGGGAGCTGTTTTTT
abundance: NA
v_gene: TRBV20-1
j_gene: TRBJ2-2
d_gene: NA

CDR3aa: CASGAGTFYEQYF
CDR3nt: TGTGCCAGTGGTGCAGGGACGTTCTACGAGCAGTACTTC
abundance: many
v_gene: TRBV2
j_gene: TRBJ2-7
d_gene: NA

CDR3aa: CASSIGLAAGYEQYF
CDR3nt: TGTGCCAGTAGTATAGGGCTAGCGGCGGGCTACGAGCAGTACTTC
abundance: NA
v_gene: TRBV19
j_gene: TRBJ2-7
d_gene: TRBD2

CDR3aa: CASRIMDRGPEAFF
CDR3nt: TGTGCCAGCAGAATCATGGATAGAGGCCCTGAAGCTTTCTTT
abundance: many
v_gene: TRBV6-1
j_gene: TRBJ1-1
d_gene: NA

CDR3aa: CASSRNSFSNTGELFF
CDR3nt: TGCGCCAGCAGCCGAAACAGCTTTTCGAACACCGGGGAGCTGTTTTTT
abundance: few
v_gene: TRBV5-1
j_gene: TRBJ2-2
d_gene: NA

CDR3aa: CASRKGRTGASSGANVLTF
CDR3nt: TGTGCCAGCAGAAAGGGCCGGACAGGGGCTTCCTCTGGGGCCAACGTCCTGACTTTC
abundance: few
v_gene: TRBV6-1
j_gene: TRBJ2-6
d_gene: TRBD1

CDR3aa: CASSFGSEDTQYF
CDR3nt: TGTGCCAGCAGTTTTGGTAGTGAAGATACGCAGTATTTT
abundance: NA
v_gene: TRBV12-3/TRBV12-4
j_gene: TRBJ2-3
d_gene: NA

CDR3aa: CASSQALATEAFF
CDR3nt: TGTGCCAGCAGCCAAGCACTGGCCACTGAAGCTTTCTTT
abundance: few
v_gene: TRBV14
j_gene: TRBJ1-1
d_gene: NA

CDR3aa: CATSDSVRAETQYF
CDR3nt: TGTGCCACCAGTGATTCTGTTAGGGCTGAGACCCAGTACTTC
abundance: NA
v_gene: TRBV24-1
j_gene: TRBJ2-5
d_gene: NA

CDR3aa: CSARPLGVGKTQYF
CDR3nt: TGCAGTGCTCGCCCCTTGGGGGTCGGAAAGACCCAGTACTTC
abundance: many
v_gene: TRBV20-1
j_gene: TRBJ2-5
d_gene: NA